This T cell receptor beta chain was sequenced for a study of cytomegalovirus exposure and HLA in healthy donors. The PCR used 60 Vbeta and 13 Jbeta primers. Assay used: immunoSEQ multiplex PCR; TCRdb lists only in-frame clones, some missing. The ten most abundant clones cover around 0.79% of a sample with about 170,000 clones. Germline V gene data show CDR1 as KGHSH and CDR2 as LQKENI. Losses at the gene ends were 6 bases for V and 1 base for J; bases not matched to a gene: 6. This CDR3 spans 14 amino acids. This chain joins TRBV18 and TRBJ2-7; TRBD1 matches 7 bases. The clonotype originates from a woman under 30 in good health and CMV-seropositive. Input material: PBMCs. This CDR3 is CASSRGQGSYEQYF. For the CDR3, the DNA is TGTGCCAGCTCTAGGGGGCAAGGGTCCTACGAGCAGTACTTC.